This entry describes one TCR beta chain. This sample is part of a study of blood T cell repertoires in COVID-19. About the study: Samples of COVID-19 (acute and convalescent) were obtained from the United States, Italy and Spain. PBMCs, B-cell-depleted T cells, or T cells provided the cDNA or gDNA that made up the material.

In the original analysis: Quantification of nucleated cells was approximated via reference gene primer amplification. Method: immunoSEQ multiplex PCR; TCRdb's copy keeps in-frame clones and lacks some. The V and J calls and clone size were taken over from that table, and D and trimming were inferred from the DNA. The table lists roughly 400,000 clones, approximately 87% of them singletons. Sequences were obtained from peripheral blood. The receptor's source is a woman in her fifties or sixties with COVID-19, enrolled during active disease.

DNA for the CDR3: TGTGCCAGCAGTGTCGACAGGGCCCCAGATACGCAGTATTTT. Residues: CASSVDRAPDTQYF. The V gene is TRBV2, the J gene TRBJ2-3, with 7 bases that match TRBD1. The length of the CDR3 is 14 residues. V gave up 4 bases and J gave up 4 bases; unmatched junction bases: 5. Germline V gene sequence: CDR1 SNHLY, CDR2 FYNNEI.